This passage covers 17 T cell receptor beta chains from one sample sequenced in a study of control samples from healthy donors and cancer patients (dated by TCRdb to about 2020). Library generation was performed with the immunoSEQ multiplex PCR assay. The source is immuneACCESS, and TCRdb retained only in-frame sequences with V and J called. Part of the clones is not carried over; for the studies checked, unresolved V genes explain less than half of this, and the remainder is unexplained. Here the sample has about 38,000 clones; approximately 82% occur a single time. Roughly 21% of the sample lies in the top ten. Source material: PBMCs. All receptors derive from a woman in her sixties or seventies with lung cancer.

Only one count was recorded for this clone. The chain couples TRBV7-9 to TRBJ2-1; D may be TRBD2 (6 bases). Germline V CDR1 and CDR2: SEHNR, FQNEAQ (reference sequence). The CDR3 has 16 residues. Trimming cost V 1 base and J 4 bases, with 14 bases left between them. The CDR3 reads CASSLGAGLPYNEQFF. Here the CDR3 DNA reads TGTGCCAGCAGCTTAGGCGCGGGGCTCCCGTACAATGAGCAGTTCTTC.

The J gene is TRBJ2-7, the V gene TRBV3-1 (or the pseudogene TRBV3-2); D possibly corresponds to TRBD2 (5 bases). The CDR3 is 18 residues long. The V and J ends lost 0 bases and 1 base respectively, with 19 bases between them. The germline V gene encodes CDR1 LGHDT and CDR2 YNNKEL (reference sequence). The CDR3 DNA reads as TGTGCCAGCAGCCAAGATTGGTTTGTGGAGGTTTTTTCCTACGAGCAGTACTTC. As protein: CASSQDWFVEVFSYEQYF.

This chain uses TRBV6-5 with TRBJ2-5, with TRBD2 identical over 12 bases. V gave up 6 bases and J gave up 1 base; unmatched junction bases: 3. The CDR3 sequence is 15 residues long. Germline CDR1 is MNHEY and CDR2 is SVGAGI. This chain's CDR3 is CASRRTSGAQETQYF. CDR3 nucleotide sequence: TGTGCCAGCAGGAGGACTAGCGGGGCCCAAGAGACCCAGTACTTC.

The CDR3 bases are TGTGCCAGCAGCCCGGGACTTGGGGGGGCCGAGCAGTACTTC. This sequence encodes CASSPGLGGAEQYF. The chain links TRBV3-1 (or the pseudogene TRBV3-2) to TRBJ2-7; tentative D call: TRBD2 (7 bases). V lost 4 bases, J lost 6 bases, and 16 bases lay in between. This CDR3 has 14 residues. The germline V gene has CDR1 LGHDT and CDR2 YNNKEL (reference sequence).

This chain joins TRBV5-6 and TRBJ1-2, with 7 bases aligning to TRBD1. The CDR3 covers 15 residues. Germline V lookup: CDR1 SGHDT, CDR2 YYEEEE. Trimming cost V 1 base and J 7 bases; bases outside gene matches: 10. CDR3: CASSLYRQGGSGYTF. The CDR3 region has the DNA TGTGCCAGCAGCTTGTATCGACAGGGAGGTAGTGGCTACACCTTC.

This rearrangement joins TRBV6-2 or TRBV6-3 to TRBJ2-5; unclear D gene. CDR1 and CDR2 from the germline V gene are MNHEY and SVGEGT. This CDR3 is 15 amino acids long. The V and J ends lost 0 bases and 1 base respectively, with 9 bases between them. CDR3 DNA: TGTGCCAGCAGTTACTCTGAGCGTCCCCAAGAGACCCAGTACTTC. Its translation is CASSYSERPQETQYF.

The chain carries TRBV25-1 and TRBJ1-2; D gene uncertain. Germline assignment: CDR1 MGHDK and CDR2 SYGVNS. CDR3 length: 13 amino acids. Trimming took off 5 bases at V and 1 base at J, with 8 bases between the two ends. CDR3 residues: CASSTGNNYGYTF. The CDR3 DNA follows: TGTGCCAGCAGTACGGGAAATAACTATGGCTACACCTTC.

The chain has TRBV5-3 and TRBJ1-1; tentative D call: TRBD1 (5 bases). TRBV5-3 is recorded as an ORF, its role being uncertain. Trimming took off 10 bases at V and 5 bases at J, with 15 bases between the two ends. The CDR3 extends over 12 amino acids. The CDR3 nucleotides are TGTGCCGCCGGACGGGGGGTTACTGAAGCTTTCTTT. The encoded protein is CAAGRGVTEAFF.

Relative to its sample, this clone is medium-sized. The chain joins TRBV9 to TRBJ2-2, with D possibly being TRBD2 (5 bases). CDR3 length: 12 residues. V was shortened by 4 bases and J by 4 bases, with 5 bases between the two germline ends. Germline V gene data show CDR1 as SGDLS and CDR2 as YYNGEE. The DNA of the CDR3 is TGTGCCAGCAGCCGGGGCACCGGGGAGCTGTTTTTT. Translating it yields CASSRGTGELFF.

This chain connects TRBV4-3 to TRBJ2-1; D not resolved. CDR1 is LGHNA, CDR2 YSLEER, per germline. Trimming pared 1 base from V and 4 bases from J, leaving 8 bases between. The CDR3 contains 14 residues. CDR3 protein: CASSQAAPYNEQFF. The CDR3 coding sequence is TGCGCCAGCAGCCAAGCGGCTCCATACAATGAGCAGTTCTTC.

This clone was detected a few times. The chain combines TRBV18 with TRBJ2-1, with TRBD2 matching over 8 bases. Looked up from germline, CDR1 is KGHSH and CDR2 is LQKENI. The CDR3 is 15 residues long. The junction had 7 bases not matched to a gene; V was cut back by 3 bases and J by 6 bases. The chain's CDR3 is CASSPYGGATNEQFF. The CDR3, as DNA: TGTGCCAGCTCACCTTACGGGGGGGCCACCAATGAGCAGTTCTTC. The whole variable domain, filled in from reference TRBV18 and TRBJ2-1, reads NAGVMQNPRHLVRRRGQEARLRCSPMKGHSHVYWYRQLPEEGLKFMVYLQKENIIDESGMPKERFSAEFPKEGPSILRIQQVVRGDSAAYFCASSPYGGATNEQFFGPGTRLTVL.

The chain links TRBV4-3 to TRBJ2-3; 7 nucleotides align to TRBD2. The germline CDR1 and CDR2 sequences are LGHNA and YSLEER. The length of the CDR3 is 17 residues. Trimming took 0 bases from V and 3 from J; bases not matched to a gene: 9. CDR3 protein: CASSQDWGGTGTDTQYF. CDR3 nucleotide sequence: TGCGCCAGCAGCCAAGATTGGGGGGGGACGGGGACAGATACGCAGTATTTT.

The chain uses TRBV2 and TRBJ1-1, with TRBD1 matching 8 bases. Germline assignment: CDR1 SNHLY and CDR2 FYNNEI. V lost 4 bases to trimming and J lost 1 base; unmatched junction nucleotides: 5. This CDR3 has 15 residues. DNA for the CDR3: TGTGCCAGCAGTGCTAGACAGGGGTCGAACACTGAAGCTTTCTTT. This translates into CASSARQGSNTEAFF.

DNA of the CDR3: TGTGCCTCCGGTTGGGACGTCGGGGACACCATATATTTT. This sequence encodes CASGWDVGDTIYF. This sequence joins TRBV9 and TRBJ1-3; possibly TRBD1 for D (5 bases). This CDR3 has 13 residues. The germline CDR1 and CDR2 sequences are SGDLS and YYNGEE. V lost 10 bases, J lost 8 bases, and 19 bases lay in between. Drawing the rest from reference TRBV9 and TRBJ1-3, the complete variable domain is DSGVTQTPKHLITATGQRVTLRCSPRSGDLSVYWYQQSLDQGLQFLIQYYNGEERAKGNILERFSAQQFPDLHSELNLSSLELGDSALYFCASGWDVGDTIYFGEGSWLTVV.

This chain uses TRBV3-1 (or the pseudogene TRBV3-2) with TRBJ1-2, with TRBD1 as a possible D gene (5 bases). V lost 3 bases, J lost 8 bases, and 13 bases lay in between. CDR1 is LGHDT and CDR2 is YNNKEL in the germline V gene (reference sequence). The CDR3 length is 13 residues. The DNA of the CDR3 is TGTGCCAGCAGCCACCTTGAGGGGCGGGGCTACACCTTC. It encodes CASSHLEGRGYTF.

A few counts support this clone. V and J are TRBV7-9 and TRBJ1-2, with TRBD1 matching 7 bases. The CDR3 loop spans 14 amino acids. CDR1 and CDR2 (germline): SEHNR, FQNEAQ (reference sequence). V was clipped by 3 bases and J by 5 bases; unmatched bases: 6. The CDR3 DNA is TGTGCCAGCAGCTTGAGGACAGGCTCTTATGGCTACACCTTC. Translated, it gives CASSLRTGSYGYTF.

DNA for the CDR3: TGTGCCAGCAGCCTGGGACCTCCTGTTCTAGGAAACACCATATATTTT. Translated: CASSLGPPVLGNTIYF. The chain combines TRBV11-3 with TRBJ1-3; a possible D gene is TRBD1 (5 bases). V lost 5 bases, J lost 4 bases, and 18 bases lay in between. The germline V gene has CDR1 SGHNT and CDR2 YENEEA. The CDR3 contains 16 residues.